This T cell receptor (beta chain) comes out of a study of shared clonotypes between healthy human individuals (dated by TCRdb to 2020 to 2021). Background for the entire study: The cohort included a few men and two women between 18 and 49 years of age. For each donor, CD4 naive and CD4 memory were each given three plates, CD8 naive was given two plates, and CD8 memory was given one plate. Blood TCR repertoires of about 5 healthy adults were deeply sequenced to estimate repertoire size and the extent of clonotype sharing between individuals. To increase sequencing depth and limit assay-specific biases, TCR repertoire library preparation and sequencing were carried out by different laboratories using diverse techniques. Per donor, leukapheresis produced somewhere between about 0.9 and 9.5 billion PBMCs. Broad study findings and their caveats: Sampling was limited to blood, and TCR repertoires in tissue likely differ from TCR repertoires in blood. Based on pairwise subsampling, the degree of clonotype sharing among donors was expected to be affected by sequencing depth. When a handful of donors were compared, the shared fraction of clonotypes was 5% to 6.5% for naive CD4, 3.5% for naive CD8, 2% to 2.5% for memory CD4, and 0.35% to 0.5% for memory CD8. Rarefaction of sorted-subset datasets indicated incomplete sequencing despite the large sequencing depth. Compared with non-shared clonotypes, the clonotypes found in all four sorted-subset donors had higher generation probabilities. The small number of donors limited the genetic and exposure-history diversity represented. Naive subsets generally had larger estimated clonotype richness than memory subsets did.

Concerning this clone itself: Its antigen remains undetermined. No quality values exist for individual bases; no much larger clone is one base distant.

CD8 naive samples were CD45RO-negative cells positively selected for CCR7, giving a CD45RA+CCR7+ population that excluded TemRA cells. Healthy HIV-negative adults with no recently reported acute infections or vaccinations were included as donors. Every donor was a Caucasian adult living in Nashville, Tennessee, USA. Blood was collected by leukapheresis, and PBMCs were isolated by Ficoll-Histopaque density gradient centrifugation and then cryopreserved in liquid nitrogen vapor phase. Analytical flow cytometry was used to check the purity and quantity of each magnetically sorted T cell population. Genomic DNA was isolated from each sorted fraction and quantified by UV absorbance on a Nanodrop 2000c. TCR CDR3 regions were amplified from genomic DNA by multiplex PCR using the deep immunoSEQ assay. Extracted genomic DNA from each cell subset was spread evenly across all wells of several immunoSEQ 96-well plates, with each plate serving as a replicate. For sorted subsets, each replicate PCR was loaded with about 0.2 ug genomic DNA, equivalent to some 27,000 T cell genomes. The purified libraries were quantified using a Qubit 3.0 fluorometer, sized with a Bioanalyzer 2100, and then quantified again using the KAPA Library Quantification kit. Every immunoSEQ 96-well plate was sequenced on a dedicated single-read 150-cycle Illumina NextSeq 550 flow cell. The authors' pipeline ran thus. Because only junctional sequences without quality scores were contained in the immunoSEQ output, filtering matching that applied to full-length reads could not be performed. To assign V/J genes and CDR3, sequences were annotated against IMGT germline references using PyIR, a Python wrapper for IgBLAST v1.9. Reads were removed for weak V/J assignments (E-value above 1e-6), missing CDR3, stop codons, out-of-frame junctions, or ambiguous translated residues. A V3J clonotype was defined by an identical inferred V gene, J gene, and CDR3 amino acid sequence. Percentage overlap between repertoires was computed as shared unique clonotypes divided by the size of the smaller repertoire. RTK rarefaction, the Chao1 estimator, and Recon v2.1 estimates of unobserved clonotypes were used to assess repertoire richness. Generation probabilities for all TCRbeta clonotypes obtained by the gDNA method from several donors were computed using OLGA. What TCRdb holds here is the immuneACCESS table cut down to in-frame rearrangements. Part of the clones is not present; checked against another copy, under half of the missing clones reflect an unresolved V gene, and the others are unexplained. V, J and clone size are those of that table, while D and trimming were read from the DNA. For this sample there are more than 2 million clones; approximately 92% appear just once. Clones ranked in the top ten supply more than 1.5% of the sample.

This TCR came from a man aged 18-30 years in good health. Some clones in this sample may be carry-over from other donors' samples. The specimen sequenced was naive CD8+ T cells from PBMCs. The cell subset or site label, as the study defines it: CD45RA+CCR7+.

The CDR3 loop reads CASSLRQGAVNYGYTF. The sequence in DNA is TGTGCCAGCAGCTTGAGGCAGGGGGCGGTGAACTATGGCTACACCTTC. Recombination connected TRBV5-6 to TRBJ1-2; TRBD1 agrees with 8 junctional bases. The CDR3 starts with the cysteine, ends with the phenylalanine, and has 16 residues. The DNA shown is the 48-base CDR3, in frame from base 1. CDR1 SGHDT and CDR2 YYEEEE were looked up in the germline V gene. V lost 1 base and J lost 2 bases, and the count of bases not matched to a germline gene is 7.